The T cell receptor (beta chain) described here comes from a study of chemoradiotherapy in HPV16-positive cancers. About this clone: What it binds is unknown.

TCRdb's copy holds only in-frame clones and misses some; the assay was immunoSEQ multiplex PCR. There are about 7,600 clones in the sample; roughly four fifths occur only once, and approximately 3% lies in the top ten. This CDR3 region has 15 residues. The V gene lost 3 bases and the J gene lost 3 bases, with 14 bases spanning the gap. Germline V gene sequence: CDR1 SQVTM, CDR2 ANQGSEA. Broader study findings: Candidate HPV-specific clones and E7-related TCR motifs grew in tumor during treatment. Functional assays defining HPV-specific T cells used only a couple of HPV16-positive patients.

Sequencing was performed on blood, taken from a patient who underwent chemoradiotherapy. The chain employs TRBV29-1 and TRBJ2-2; D is unclear. This clonotype was obtained from a human donor with HPV-associated anogenital cancer. CDR3 DNA: TGCAGCGTTGAGGCTAACGGACCGCACACCGGGGAGCTGTTTTTT. Translating it yields CSVEANGPHTGELFF.